What follows is one T cell receptor beta chain and its context. Its target is unknown. Profiling relied on immunoSEQ multiplex PCR, and the TCRdb table lists in-frame clones only, not all of them. The sample includes around 100,000 clones, more than 75% seen only once; the top ten take 4% to 5%. These data are taken from a study of T cell responses to AZD1222 COVID-19 vaccine. Notes on the study in general: Clonal diversity was possibly underestimated; the donors were predominantly white British and more often female. Vaccination with two AZD1222 doses was followed by a rise in Spike-specific TCR breadth and depth. The study identified only five to seven AZD1222 recipients as seropositive at baseline. Mapped onto spike, vaccine-associated CD4 TCRs spanned it and were dominant at 160-218 and 743-854.

The specimen was peripheral blood, collected on day 0 of MenACWY control vaccination. This receptor was obtained from an adult in good health.

The CDR3 DNA is TGTGCCAGCTCACCAACCGCGGGCTCTGGAAACACCATATATTTT. Its protein is CASSPTAGSGNTIYF. The rearrangement joins TRBV18 to TRBJ1-3; D remains ambiguous. CDR1 is KGHSH, CDR2 LQKENI, per germline. This CDR3 comprises 15 residues. Trimming shortened V by 2 bases and J by 0 bases, and 8 bases separated the two germline ends.